These 2 T cell receptor beta chains originate from one sample sequenced in a study of T cells in localized non-small cell lung cancer. Using immunoSEQ multiplex PCR, the repertoire was profiled, and TCRdb retains in-frame clones only, with some absent. The table lists approximately 11,000 clones, 85% of them singletons. The sequenced sample was peripheral blood, obtained before any cancer treatment. The receptors here all came from a male donor at least 60 years old with stage I lung adenocarcinoma.

This chain connects TRBV28 to TRBJ2-5, with 11 bases fitting TRBD1. The junction had 14 bases not matched to a gene; V was cut back by 6 bases and J by 11 bases. Germline lookup yields CDR1 MDHEN and CDR2 SYDVKM. This CDR3 is built from 15 residues. The chain's CDR3 is CASRGDRGSENEQYF. CDR3 nucleotide sequence: TGTGCCAGCAGGGGGGACAGGGGGAGTGAAAATGAGCAGTACTTC.

The V call is TRBV6-5, the J call TRBJ1-6, with TRBD1 identical over 7 bases. With V trimmed by 2 bases and J by 9 bases, 4 bases remained unmatched. Germline V CDR1 and CDR2: MNHEY, SVGAGI. The CDR3 is 14 residues long. The CDR3 bases are TGTGCCAGCAGTTACGGGACAGATTTTTCACCCCTCCACTTT. Its protein product is CASSYGTDFSPLHF.